The present TCR beta chain was sequenced within a study of graft-versus-host responses after intestinal transplantation. About the study: Multivisceral, liver-intestinal, or isolated intestinal grafts were transplanted into recipients. Among the recipients, all got anti-thymocyte globulin induction and then tacrolimus and steroids for two to four years.

Germline CDR1 MGHRA, CDR2 YSYEKL. The CDR3 is 17 residues long. Trimming removed 1 base at V and 5 bases at J, with 18 bases between. Sequencing was performed with immunoSEQ multiplex PCR; in TCRdb, only in-frame clones are kept and a portion is missing. This sample has about 85,000 clones, with roughly 80% found just once. As for this clone: Its antigen remains unidentified.

Study results and limitations: GvH clones surfaced in recipient marrow, some emerging earlier in ileum or blood.

The receptor was derived from a human donor who received an intestinal transplant. Sequencing used unstimulated CD4+ T cells sorted from spleen or lymph node cells, obtained before intestinal transplant. The rearrangement uses TRBV4-1 and TRBJ1-3; D may be TRBD1 (6 bases). CDR3 DNA sequence: TGCGCCAGCAGCCAAGTCGGACGGGGGGCGCAGAGAAACACCATATATTTT. This gives the protein CASSQVGRGAQRNTIYF.